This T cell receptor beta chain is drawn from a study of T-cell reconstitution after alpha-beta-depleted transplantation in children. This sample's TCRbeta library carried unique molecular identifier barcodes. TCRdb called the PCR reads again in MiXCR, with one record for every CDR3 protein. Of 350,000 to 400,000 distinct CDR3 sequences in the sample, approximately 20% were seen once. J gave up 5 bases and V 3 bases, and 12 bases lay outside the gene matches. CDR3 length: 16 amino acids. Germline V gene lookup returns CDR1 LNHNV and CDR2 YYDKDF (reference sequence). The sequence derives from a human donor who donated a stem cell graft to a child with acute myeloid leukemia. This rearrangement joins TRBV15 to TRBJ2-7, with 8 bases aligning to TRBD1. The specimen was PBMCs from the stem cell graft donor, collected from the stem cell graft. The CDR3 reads CATSRRTGILVNEQYF. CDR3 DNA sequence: TGTGCCACCAGCAGGAGGACAGGGATTTTAGTAAACGAGCAGTACTTC. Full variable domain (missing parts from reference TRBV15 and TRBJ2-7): DAMVIQNPRYQVTQFGKPVTLSCSQTLNHNVMYWYQQKSSQAPKLLFHYYDKDFNNEADTPDNFQSRRPNTSFCFLDIRSPGLGDTAMYLCATSRRTGILVNEQYFGPGTRLTVT.